This TCR beta chain appears in the sequencing data of a study of T cell repertoires in cytomegalovirus infection. Study details: It was the public TCR beta signatures that indicated both CMV infection and matching HLA type.

MiXCR, applied by TCRdb to the reads, yields one record per CDR3 protein. Of 900,000 to 950,000 distinct CDR3 sequences in the sample, roughly 31% are singletons; the top ten hold roughly an eighth. Findings of the study overall: CMV carriers with the relevant HLA were identified by cumulative public TCR beta family frequency. Dominating the ex vivo response were TCR beta clonotypes that were CMV-specific and HLA-C-restricted.

This clonotype was detected a few times. As yet, its antigen is unknown. Germline V gene lookup returns CDR1 SQVTM and CDR2 ANQGSEA. The CDR3 is 14 residues long. V trimming: 2 bases; J trimming: 3 bases; junction bases outside the gene matches: 4. The material sequenced was cultured CD8+ T cells from PBMCs, taken from culture after CMV antigen stimulation. The rearrangement links TRBV29-1 to TRBJ2-7; 10 bases match TRBD1. This receptor was obtained from a human donor in good health (CMV status not recorded). Some clones in this sample may be carry-over from other donors' samples. Here the CDR3 DNA reads TGCAGCGTTGAACCGGGACAGGGGTTCTACGAGCAGTACTTC. The encoded protein is CSVEPGQGFYEQYF.